The clone carrying this T cell receptor beta chain was counted at least ten times. The CDR3 spans 15 residues. CDR1 and CDR2 from the germline V gene are LNHNV and YYDKDF (reference sequence). J lost 4 bases, V lost 4 bases, and 6 bases had no gene match. The second PCR ran roughly 7 to 11 cycles with a sample-barcoded 5' primer and J-beta primers. One entry per CDR3 protein results from TCRdb running MiXCR on the 5' RACE reads. Seen here are around 1,000,000 distinct CDR3 sequences, approximately 25% observed once, and the top ten hold around 0.75%. This sample was taken from a study of blood T cells in healthy people across ages. This same sample was also taken into another study, of T cells of mothers and their children.

The origin of this receptor is a girl aged 2 to 10 in good health. V gene TRBV15 combines with J gene TRBJ2-2; 7 nucleotides line up with TRBD2. Sequencing used blood. The CDR3 nucleotides read TGTGCCACCAGCACCCGGACTAGTCCCACCGGGGAGCTGTTTTTT. It translates to CATSTRTSPTGELFF.